This T cell receptor beta chain was identified in a study of shared clonotypes between healthy human individuals. About the study: Each donor's CD4 naive and CD4 memory cells filled three plates apiece, CD8 naive two, and CD8 memory one. Study conclusions and caveats: Naive subsets tended to show greater estimated richness than memory subsets.

On this clone itself: The antigen remains unidentified.

Produced via immunoSEQ multiplex PCR; TCRdb's table is partial and in-frame only. The table has hundreds of thousands of clones, 90% to 97% seen once. The sequencing input was naive CD4+ T cells sorted from blood. Subset specified: CD45RA+ positively selected. The receptor was isolated from a woman aged 25-40 years in good health.

CDR3 sequence (DNA): TGTGCCAGCAGTTCGGAGGTTGGGGCCAACGTCCTGACTTTC. Protein: CASSSEVGANVLTF. The genes are TRBV28 and TRBJ2-6, with D possibly being TRBD2 (5 bases). The CDR3 consists of 14 residues. V lost 4 bases to trimming and J lost 3 bases, with 7 bases between them. The germline gives CDR1 MDHEN, CDR2 SYDVKM.